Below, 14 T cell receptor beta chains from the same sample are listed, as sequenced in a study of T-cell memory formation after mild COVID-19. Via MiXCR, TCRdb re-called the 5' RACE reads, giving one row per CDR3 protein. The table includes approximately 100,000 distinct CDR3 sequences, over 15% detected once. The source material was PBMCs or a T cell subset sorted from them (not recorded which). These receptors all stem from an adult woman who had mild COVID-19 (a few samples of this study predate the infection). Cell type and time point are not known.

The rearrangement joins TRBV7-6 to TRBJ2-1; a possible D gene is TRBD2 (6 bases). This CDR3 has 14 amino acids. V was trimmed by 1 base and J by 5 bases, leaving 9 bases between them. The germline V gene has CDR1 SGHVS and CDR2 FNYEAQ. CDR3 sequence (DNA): TGTGCCAGCAGCTTAGACGGGGGAAACAATGAGCAGTTCTTC. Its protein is CASSLDGGNNEQFF.

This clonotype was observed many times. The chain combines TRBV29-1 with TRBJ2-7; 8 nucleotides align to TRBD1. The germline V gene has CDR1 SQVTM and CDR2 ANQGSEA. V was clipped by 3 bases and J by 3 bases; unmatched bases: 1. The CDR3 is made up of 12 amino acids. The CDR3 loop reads CSVDGQGYEQYF. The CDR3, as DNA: TGCAGCGTTGATGGACAGGGCTACGAGCAGTACTTC.

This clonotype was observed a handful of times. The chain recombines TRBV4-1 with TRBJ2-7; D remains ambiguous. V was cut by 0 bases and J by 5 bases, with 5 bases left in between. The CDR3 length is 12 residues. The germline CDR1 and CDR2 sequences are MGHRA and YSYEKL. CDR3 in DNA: TGCGCCAGCAGCCAAGATAGAAACGAGCAGTACTTC. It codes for CASSQDRNEQYF.

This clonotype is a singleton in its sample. The CDR3 loop reads CASRARGAYEQYF. The CDR3 DNA reads as TGTGCCAGCAGAGCCCGGGGGGCATACGAGCAGTACTTC. V gene TRBV12-3 or TRBV12-4 combines with J gene TRBJ2-7; weak D call: TRBD2 (7 bases). The CDR3 totals 13 residues. V lost 6 bases to trimming and J lost 4 bases, with 13 bases between them.

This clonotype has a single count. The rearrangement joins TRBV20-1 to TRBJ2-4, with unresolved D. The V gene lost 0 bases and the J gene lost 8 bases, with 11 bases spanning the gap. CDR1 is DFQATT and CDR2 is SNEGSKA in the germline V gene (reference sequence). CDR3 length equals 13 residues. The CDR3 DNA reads TGCAGTGCTAGAGACCCTAGTCGGGACATTCAGTACTTC. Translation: CSARDPSRDIQYF.

CDR3 sequence: CALNSRGGPGELFF. For the CDR3, the DNA is TGTGCCTTAAATTCCAGGGGCGGGCCCGGGGAGCTGTTTTTT. The chain recombines TRBV30 with TRBJ2-2; D may be TRBD1 (6 bases). The length of the CDR3 is 14 residues. Trimming shortened V by 7 bases and J by 6 bases, and 18 bases separated the two germline ends. Germline values: CDR1 GTSNPN, CDR2 SVGIG (reference sequence). Combining the CDR3 with reference TRBV30 and TRBJ2-2 gives the whole variable domain SQTIHQWPATLVQPVGSPLSLECTVEGTSNPNLYWYRQAAGRGLQLLFYSVGIGQISSEVPQNLSASRPQDRQFILSSKKLLLSDSGFYLCALNSRGGPGELFFGEGSRLTVL.

The CDR3 here is CASSLNGGVSTDTQYF. CDR3 bases: TGTGCCAGCAGTTTGAATGGGGGGGTTAGCACAGATACGCAGTATTTT. This rearrangement joins TRBV27 to TRBJ2-3; 7 bases align to TRBD2. The CDR3 is 16 residues long. J gave up 0 bases and V 3 bases, and 6 bases lay outside the gene matches. In germline, CDR1 is MNHEY, CDR2 SMNVEV (reference sequence).

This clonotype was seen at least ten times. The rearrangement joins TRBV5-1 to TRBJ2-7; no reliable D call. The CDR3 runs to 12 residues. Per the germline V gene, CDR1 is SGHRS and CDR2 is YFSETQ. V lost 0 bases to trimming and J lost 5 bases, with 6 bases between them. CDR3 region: CASSLEGNEQYF. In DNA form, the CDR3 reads TGCGCCAGCAGCTTGGAAGGGAACGAGCAGTACTTC.

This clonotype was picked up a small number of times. CDR3 nucleotide sequence: TGTGCCAGCAGCATGTACAGGGGGCCGGATTCACCCCTCCACTTT. Its translation is CASSMYRGPDSPLHF. The chain joins TRBV7-2 to TRBJ1-6; the match to TRBD1 covers 9 bases. The CDR3 consists of 15 residues. In germline, CDR1 is SGHTA, CDR2 FQGNSA. Trimming at V came to 5 bases and at J to 8 bases, leaving 7 bases not matched to a gene.

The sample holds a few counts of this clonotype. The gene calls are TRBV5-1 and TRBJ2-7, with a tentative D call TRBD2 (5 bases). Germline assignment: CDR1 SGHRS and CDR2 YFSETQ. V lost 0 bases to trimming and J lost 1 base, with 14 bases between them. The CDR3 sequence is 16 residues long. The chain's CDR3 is CASSLAYRGPSYEQYF. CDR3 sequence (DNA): TGCGCCAGCAGCTTGGCCTACCGAGGGCCTTCCTACGAGCAGTACTTC. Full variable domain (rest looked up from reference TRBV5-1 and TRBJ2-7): KAGVTQTPRYLIKTRGQQVTLSCSPISGHRSVSWYQQTPGQGLQFLFEYFSETQRNKGNFPGRFSGRQFSNSRSEMNVSTLELGDSALYLCASSLAYRGPSYEQYFGPGTRLTVT.

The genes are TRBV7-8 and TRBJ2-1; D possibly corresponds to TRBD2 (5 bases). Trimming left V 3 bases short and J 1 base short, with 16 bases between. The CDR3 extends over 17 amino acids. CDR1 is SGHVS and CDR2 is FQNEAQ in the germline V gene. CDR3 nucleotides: TGTGCCAGCAGCTTGGTCGGCGCCGAGGGATCCTACAATGAGCAGTTCTTC. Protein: CASSLVGAEGSYNEQFF.

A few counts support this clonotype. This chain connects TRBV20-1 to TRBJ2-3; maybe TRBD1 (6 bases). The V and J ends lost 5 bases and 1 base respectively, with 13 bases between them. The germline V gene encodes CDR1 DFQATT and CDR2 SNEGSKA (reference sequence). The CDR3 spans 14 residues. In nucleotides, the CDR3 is TGCAGTGCTTCCGAGGGGGACCGCACAGATACGCAGTATTTT. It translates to CSASEGDRTDTQYF.

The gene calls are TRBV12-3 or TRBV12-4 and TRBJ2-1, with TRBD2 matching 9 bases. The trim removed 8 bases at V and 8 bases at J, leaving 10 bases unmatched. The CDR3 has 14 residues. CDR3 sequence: CASGHSGSNDEQFF. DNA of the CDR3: TGTGCCAGCGGACATAGCGGGAGTAACGATGAGCAGTTCTTC.

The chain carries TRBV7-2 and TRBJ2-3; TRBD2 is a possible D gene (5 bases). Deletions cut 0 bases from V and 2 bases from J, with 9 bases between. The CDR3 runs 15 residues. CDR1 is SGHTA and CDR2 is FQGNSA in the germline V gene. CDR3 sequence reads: CASSLALGDTDTQYF. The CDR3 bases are TGTGCCAGCAGCTTAGCGCTCGGGGACACAGATACGCAGTATTTT.